A single sample gave rise to the 2 T cell receptor beta chains below, sequenced in a study of cytomegalovirus exposure and HLA in healthy donors. PCR employed 60 Vbeta and 13 Jbeta primers. The repertoire was sequenced with immunoSEQ multiplex PCR; TCRdb's copy has only in-frame clones and lacks some. The sample includes around 190,000 clones, about 69% of them seen just once. Sample: PBMCs. The receptors were sampled from a man aged 25 to 40 in good health and CMV-seropositive.

The V and J genes are TRBV7-9 and TRBJ2-7; 9 positions agree with TRBD1. Germline CDR1 SEHNR, CDR2 FQNEAQ (reference sequence). V shed 5 bases and J 0 bases; nucleotides not matched to a gene: 5. The CDR3 has 15 residues. CDR3 protein: CASSPGTGTSYEQYF. CDR3 DNA: TGTGCCAGCAGCCCCGGGACAGGGACCTCCTACGAGCAGTACTTC.

This clone appeared a single time. The rearrangement uses TRBV28 and TRBJ1-1; 12 nucleotides align to TRBD1. CDR3 length: 17 amino acids. V trimming: 5 bases; J trimming: 4 bases; junction bases outside the gene matches: 11. The germline gives CDR1 MDHEN, CDR2 SYDVKM. CDR3 in amino acids: CASSPLGTGGWGTEAFF. As DNA, the CDR3 is TGTGCCAGCAGTCCACTGGGGACAGGGGGCTGGGGCACTGAAGCTTTCTTT.